This T cell receptor (beta chain) was obtained from a study of glioma-infiltrating T cells after dendritic cell vaccination. Repertoires were generated with immunoSEQ multiplex PCR, while TCRdb's copy carries only in-frame clones and drops some. Here the sample spans about 73,000 clones, over 75% being singletons. Germline CDR1 LNHDA, CDR2 SQIVND (reference sequence). The CDR3 is 15 amino acids. This material consisted of blood, taken before dendritic cell vaccination. The source is a human donor with glioblastoma. This chain uses TRBV19 with TRBJ2-5, with TRBD2 identical over 12 bases. The J call may not be correct, given that the DNA end is closer to TRBJ2-7. The CDR3, as DNA: TGTGCCAGTAGTACAACTAGCGGGGGGCCCTACGAGCAGTACTTC. Its translation: CASSTTSGGPYEQYF.